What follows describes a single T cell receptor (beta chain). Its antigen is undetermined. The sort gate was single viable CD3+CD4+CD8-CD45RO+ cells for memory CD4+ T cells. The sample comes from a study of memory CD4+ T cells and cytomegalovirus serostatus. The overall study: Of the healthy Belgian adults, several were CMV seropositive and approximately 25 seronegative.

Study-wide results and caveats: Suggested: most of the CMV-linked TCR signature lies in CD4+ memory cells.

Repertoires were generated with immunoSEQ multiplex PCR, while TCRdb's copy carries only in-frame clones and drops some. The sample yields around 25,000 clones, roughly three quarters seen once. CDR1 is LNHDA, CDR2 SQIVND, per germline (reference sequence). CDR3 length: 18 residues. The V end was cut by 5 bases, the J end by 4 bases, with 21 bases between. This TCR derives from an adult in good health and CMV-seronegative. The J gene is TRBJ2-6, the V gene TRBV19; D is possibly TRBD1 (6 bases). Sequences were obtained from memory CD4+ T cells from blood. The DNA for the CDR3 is TGTGCCAGTAGTCTGCTCCTCCTAACAGGGACCGGGGCCAACGTCCTGACTTTC. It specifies CASSLLLLTGTGANVLTF.